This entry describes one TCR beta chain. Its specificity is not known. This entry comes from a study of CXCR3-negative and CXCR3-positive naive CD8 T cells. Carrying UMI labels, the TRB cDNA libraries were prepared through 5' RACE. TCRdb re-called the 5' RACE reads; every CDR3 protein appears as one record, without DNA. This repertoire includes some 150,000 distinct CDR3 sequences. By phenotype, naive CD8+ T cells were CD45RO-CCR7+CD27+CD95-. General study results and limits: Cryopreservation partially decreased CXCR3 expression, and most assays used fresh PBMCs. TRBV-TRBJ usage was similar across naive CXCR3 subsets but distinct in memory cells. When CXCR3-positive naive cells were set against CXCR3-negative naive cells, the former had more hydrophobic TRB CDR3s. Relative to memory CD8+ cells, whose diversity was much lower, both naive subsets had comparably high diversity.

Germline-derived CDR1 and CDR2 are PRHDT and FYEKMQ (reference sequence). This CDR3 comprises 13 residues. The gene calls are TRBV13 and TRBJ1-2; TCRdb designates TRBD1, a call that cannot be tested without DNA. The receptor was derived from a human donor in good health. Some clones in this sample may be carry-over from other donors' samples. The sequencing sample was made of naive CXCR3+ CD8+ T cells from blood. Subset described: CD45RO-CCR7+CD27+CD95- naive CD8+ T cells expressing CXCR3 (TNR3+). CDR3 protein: CASSDRVSYGYTF.